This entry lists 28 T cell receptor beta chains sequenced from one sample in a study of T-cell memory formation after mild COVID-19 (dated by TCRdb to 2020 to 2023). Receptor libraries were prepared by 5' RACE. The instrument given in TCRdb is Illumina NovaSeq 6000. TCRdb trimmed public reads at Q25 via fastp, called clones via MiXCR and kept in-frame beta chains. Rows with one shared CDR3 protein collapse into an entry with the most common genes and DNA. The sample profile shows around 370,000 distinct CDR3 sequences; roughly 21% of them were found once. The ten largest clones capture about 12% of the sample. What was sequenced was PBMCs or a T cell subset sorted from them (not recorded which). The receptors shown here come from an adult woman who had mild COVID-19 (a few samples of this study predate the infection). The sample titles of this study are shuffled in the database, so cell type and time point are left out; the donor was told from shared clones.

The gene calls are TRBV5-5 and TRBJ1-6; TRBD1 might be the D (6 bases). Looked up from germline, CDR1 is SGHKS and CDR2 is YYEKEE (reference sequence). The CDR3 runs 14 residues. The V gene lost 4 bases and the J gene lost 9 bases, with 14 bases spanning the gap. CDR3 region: CASSLTGRGSPLHF. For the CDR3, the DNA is TGTGCCAGCAGCCTTACAGGGCGAGGTTCACCCCTCCACTTT. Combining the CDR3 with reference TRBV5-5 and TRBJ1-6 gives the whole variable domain DAGVTQSPTHLIKTRGQQVTLRCSPISGHKSVSWYQQVLGQGPQFIFQYYEKEERGRGNFPDRFSARQFPNYSSELNVNALLLGDSALYLCASSLTGRGSPLHFGNGTRLTVT.

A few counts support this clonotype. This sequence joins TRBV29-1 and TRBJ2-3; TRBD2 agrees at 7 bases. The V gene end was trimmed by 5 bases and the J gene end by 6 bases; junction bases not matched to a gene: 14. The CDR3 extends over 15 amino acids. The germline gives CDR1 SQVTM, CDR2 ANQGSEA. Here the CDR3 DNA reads TGCAGCGTTCACGACAGCGGGACCAAGTCTGATACGCAGTATTTT. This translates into CSVHDSGTKSDTQYF.

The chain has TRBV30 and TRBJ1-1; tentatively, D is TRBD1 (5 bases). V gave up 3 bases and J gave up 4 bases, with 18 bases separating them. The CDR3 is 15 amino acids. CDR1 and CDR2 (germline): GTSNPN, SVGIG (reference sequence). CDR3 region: CAWRGSGTGRTEAFF. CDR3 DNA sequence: TGTGCCTGGAGAGGGTCGGGGACGGGGCGCACTGAAGCTTTCTTT.

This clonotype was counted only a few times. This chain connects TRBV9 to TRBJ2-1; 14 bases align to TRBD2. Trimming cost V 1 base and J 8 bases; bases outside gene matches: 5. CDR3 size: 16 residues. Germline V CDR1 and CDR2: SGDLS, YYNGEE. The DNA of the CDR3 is TGTGCCAGCAGCGTATCGGGACTAGCGGGAGTCTATGAGCAGTTCTTC. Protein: CASSVSGLAGVYEQFF. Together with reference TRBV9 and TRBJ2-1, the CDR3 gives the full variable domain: DSGVTQTPKHLITATGQRVTLRCSPRSGDLSVYWYQQSLDQGLQFLIQYYNGEERAKGNILERFSAQQFPDLHSELNLSSLELGDSALYFCASSVSGLAGVYEQFFGPGTRLTVL.

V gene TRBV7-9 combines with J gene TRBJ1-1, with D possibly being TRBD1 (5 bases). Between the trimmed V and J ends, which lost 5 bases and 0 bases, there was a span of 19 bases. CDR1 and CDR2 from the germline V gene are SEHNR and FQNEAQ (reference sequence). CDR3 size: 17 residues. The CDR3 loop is CASSPRAGIPMNTEAFF. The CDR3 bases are TGTGCCAGCAGCCCTAGGGCAGGGATTCCCATGAACACTGAAGCTTTCTTT.

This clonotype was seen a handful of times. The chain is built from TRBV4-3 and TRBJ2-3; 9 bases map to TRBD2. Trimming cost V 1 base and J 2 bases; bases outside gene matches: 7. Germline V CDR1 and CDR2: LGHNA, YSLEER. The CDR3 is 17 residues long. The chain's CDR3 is CASSQGIAGVSTDTQYF. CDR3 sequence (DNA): TGCGCCAGCAGCCAAGGAATAGCGGGAGTATCCACAGATACGCAGTATTTT.

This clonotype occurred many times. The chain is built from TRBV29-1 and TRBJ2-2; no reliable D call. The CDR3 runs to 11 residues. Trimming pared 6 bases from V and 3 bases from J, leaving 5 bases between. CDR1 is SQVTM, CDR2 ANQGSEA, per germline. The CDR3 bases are TGCAGCGTCCAGGACACCGGGGAGCTGTTTTTT. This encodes CSVQDTGELFF.

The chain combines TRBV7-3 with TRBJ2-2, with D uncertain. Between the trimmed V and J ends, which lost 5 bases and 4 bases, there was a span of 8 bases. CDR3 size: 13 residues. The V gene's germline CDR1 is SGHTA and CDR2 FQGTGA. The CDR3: CASSRRPTGELFF. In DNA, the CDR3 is TGTGCCAGCAGCCGTAGACCCACCGGGGAGCTGTTTTTT.

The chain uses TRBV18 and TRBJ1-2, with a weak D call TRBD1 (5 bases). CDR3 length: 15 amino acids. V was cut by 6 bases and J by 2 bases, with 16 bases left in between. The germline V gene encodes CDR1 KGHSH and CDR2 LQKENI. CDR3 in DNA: TGTGCCAGCTCCCCTCCGGGACTGAAAAACTATGGCTACACCTTC. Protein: CASSPPGLKNYGYTF.

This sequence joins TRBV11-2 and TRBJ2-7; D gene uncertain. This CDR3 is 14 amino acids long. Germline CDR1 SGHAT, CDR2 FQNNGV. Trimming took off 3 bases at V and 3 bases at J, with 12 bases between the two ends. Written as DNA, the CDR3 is TGTGCCAGCAGCTTTCCGTACAAGTTCTACGAGCAGTACTTC. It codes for CASSFPYKFYEQYF.

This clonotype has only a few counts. The CDR3 spells CASRPGRAGVKGSNYGYTF. CDR3 bases: TGTGCCAGCAGACCCGGGAGGGCAGGGGTAAAGGGATCTAACTATGGCTACACCTTC. This chain uses TRBV27 with TRBJ1-2; a weak D match, TRBD1 (6 bases). V was clipped by 6 bases and J by 0 bases, with 26 bases between them. Germline assignment: CDR1 MNHEY and CDR2 SMNVEV (reference sequence). There are 19 residues in the CDR3.

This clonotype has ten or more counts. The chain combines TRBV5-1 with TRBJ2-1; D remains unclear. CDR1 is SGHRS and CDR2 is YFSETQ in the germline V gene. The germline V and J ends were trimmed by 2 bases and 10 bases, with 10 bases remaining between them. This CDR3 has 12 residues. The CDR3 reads CASSFPATEQFF. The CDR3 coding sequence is TGCGCCAGCAGCTTTCCAGCCACAGAGCAGTTCTTC.

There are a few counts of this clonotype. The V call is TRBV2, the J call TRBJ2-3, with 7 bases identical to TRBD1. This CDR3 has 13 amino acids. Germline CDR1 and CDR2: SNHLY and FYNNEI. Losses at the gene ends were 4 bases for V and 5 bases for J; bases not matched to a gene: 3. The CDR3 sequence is CASSAYRGDTQYF. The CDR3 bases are TGTGCCAGCAGTGCGTACAGGGGAGATACGCAGTATTTT.

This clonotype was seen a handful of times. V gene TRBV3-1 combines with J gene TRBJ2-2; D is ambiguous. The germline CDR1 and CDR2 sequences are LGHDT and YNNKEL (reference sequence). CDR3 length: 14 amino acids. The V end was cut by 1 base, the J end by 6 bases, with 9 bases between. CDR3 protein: CASSQGTRAGELFF. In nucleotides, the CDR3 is TGTGCCAGCAGCCAAGGGACCCGTGCCGGGGAGCTGTTTTTT.

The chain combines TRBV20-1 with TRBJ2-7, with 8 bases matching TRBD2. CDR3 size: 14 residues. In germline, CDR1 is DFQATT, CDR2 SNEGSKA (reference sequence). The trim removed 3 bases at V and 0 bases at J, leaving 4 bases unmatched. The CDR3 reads CSARAGLVSYEQYF. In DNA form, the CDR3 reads TGCAGTGCTAGGGCGGGACTAGTCTCCTACGAGCAGTACTTC.

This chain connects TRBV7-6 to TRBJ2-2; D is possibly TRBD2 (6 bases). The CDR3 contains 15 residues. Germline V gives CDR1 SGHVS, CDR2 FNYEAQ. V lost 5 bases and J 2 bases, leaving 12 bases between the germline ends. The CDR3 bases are TGTGCCAGCAGCCTAGGAGGGATAAACACCGGGGAGCTGTTTTTT. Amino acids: CASSLGGINTGELFF.

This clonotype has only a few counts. The CDR3 DNA sequence: TGTGCCAGCAGCCCGGGACTAGCGGGAGGAACTCGCTTTTCCGAGCAGTACTTC. Amino acids: CASSPGLAGGTRFSEQYF. This chain connects TRBV12-3 or TRBV12-4 to TRBJ2-7, with TRBD2 matching over 15 bases. The CDR3 length is 18 residues. After removal of 6 bases from V and 6 bases from J, the junction contained 15 bases not matched to a gene.

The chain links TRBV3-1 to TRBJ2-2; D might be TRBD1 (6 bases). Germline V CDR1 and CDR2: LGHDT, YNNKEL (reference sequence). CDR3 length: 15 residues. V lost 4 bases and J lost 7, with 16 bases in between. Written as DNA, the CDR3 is TGTGCCAGCAGCCGCAGACAGGTGGAATTCGGGGAGCTGTTTTTT. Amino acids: CASSRRQVEFGELFF.

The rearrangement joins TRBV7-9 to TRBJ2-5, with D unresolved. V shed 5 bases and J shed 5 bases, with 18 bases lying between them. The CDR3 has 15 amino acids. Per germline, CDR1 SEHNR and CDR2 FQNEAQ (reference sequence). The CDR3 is CASSISLRGVETQYF. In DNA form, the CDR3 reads TGTGCCAGCAGCATAAGTCTTCGTGGCGTGGAGACCCAGTACTTC.

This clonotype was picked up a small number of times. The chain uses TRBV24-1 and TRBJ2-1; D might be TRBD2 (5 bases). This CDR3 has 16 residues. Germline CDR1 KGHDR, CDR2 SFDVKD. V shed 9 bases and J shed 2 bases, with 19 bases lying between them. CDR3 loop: CATESNGVTAYNEQFF. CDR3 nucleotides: TGTGCCACCGAATCTAACGGGGTGACCGCCTACAATGAGCAGTTCTTC.

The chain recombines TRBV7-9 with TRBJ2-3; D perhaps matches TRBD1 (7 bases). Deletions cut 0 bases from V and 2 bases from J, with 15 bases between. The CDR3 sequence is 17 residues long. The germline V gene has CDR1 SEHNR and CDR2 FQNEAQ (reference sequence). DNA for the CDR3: TGTGCCAGCAGCTTAGCCGAGGGGGCGGGAACCACAGATACGCAGTATTTT. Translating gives CASSLAEGAGTTDTQYF.

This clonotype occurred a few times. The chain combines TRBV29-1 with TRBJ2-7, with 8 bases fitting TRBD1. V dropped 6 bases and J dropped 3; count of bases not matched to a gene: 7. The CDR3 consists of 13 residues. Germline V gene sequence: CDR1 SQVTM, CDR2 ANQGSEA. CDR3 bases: TGCAGCGTCCTGGACAGGGCAAGCTACGAGCAGTACTTC. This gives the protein CSVLDRASYEQYF.

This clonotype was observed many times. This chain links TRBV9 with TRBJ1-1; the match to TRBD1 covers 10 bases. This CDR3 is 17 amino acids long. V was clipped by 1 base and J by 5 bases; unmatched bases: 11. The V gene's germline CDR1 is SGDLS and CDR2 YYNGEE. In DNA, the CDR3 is TGTGCCAGCAGCGTAACGTGGGGGACAGGGGTTGGGACTGAAGCTTTCTTT. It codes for CASSVTWGTGVGTEAFF. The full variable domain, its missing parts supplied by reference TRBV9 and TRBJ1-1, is DSGVTQTPKHLITATGQRVTLRCSPRSGDLSVYWYQQSLDQGLQFLIQYYNGEERAKGNILERFSAQQFPDLHSELNLSSLELGDSALYFCASSVTWGTGVGTEAFFGQGTRLTVV.

CDR3 in amino acids: CASTLGLAGYEQYF. CDR3 DNA: TGTGCCAGCACCTTGGGACTAGCGGGCTACGAGCAGTACTTC. The chain has TRBV6-2 or TRBV6-3 and TRBJ2-7; 12 bases line up with TRBD2. Germline CDR1 MNHEY, CDR2 SVGEGT. There are 14 residues in the CDR3. V shed 7 bases, J shed 3 bases, and the junction held 4 bases outside the gene matches.

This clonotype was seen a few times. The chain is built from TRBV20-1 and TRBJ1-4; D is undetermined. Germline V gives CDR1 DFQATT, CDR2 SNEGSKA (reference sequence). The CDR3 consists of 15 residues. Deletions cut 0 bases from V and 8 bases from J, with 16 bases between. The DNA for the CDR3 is TGCAGTGCTAGAGATGGGGAGACAATCAGAGAAAAACTGTTTTTT. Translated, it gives CSARDGETIREKLFF.

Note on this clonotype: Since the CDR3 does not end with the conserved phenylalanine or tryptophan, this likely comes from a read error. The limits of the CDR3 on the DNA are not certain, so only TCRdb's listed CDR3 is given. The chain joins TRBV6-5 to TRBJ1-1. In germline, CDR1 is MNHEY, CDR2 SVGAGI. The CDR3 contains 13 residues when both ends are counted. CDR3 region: CASSYLGDPGLSR.

DNA for the CDR3: TGTGCCAGCTCACCACCAGGTCAGGGTAACGATGAGCAGTTCTTC. It specifies CASSPPGQGNDEQFF. V and J are TRBV18 and TRBJ2-1, with a possible D match to TRBD1 (5 bases). Germline V gene data show CDR1 as KGHSH and CDR2 as LQKENI. V lost 0 bases and J lost 8, with 14 bases in between. This CDR3 is 15 amino acids long.

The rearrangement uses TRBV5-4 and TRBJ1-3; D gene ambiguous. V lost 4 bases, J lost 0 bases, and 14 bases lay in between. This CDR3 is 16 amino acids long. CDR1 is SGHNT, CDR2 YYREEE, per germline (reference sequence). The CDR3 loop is CASSPQSERSGNTIYF. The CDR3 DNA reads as TGTGCCAGCAGCCCTCAATCCGAACGCTCTGGAAACACCATATATTTT.